This note documents a single TCR beta chain sequence. A few counts support this clonotype. The antigen this receptor binds is unknown. No much larger clone exists at a distance of one base, and base qualities are not known. The method behind the library was PCR. At the Johns Hopkins FTIC core, DNA from the cultured CD4+ T cells underwent TCR sequencing with the Oncomine TCR Beta short-read assay. Genomic DNA was extracted from the cultured CD4+ T cells with the QIAamp micro DNA kit. Oncomine TCR Beta libraries from cultured CD4+ T cells were pooled with unique dual indexes and sequenced on an Illumina iSeq 100. The source study handled its data this way. Non-productive sequences were removed, and CDR3s that did not start with C, did not end with F or W, or were shorter than 7 amino acids were discarded. Antigen-specific clonotypes were identified using the MANAFEST web application through comparison of peptide-stimulated wells with reference and other culture wells. To be called positive, a clone needed an FDR below 0.05, an odds ratio above 5, and a productive frequency above 0.1% in at least two of three replicate wells. Cross-reactive clonotypes were defined as significantly expanded in both SARS-CoV-2 spike wells and at least one common cold coronavirus spike condition. Similarity between CDR3 sequences was evaluated in R version 3.6.1 using Levenshtein distances (stringdist) and unrooted phylogenetic trees (ape). TCRdb reran the public reads through fastp at Q25 and MiXCR, keeping productive beta chains. CDR3 protein duplicates are merged, each entry listing the most common genes and DNA. In this record, the V and J calls reflect TCRdb's handling and not the investigators' own analysis. This sample holds approximately 15,000 distinct CDR3 sequences; around 53% were observed only once. In total, the top ten clones hold 10% of the sample.

As encoded in the germline V gene, CDR1 is SGHVS while CDR2 is FNYEAQ. The CDR3 numbers 17 residues from cysteine through phenylalanine. Just CDR3 DNA is preserved here, 51 bases in frame from base 1. V is cut back by 2 bases and J by 1 base, with 8 bases in the junction unmatched. The source of the sample is a study of vaccination and CD4 T cells after COVID-19 (dated by TCRdb to between 2021 and 2023). Broadly, across the study: Convalescent patients had a positive SARS-CoV-2 result on nasal swab PCR, and of these patients, several had mild disease and one had severe disease. Post-vaccine blood samples were collected a median of about 72 days after the second vaccine dose, ranging from 14 to 241 days. Participants received two doses of either the Pfizer-BioNTech BNT162b2 vaccine (n=8) or the Moderna mRNA-1273 vaccine (n=2). For stimulating the cultures, overlapping spike peptide pools were used, derived from SARS-CoV-2 as well as from the common cold coronaviruses HCoV-NL63, HCoV-OC43 and HCoV-229E. Six males and four females were included in the convalescent cohort, with two Hispanic individuals, seven Caucasians, two Asians and one multiracial person represented. The spike-specific CD4+ TCR repertoire was compared before and after mRNA vaccination in 10 COVID-19 convalescent patients and a few infection-naive healthy vaccine recipients. In control cultures, a CEFX viral epitope pool was used as positive control, an HIV-1 Nef peptide pool was used as negative control, or no peptide was added. Post-COVID blood samples were collected from convalescent patients a median of about 92 days after diagnosis, with a range of about 30 to 161 days. What the research found in general, with its limitations: In convalescent patients, a median roughly 83% of post-vaccine SARS-CoV-2-reactive clones were detected only after vaccination, and vaccine-specific priming was suggested by this finding. An increase in the median number of SARS-CoV-2-reactive clonotypes from approximately 21 after infection to 38 after vaccination was observed, but the change was not found to be significant. Of the vaccine-specific clones in convalescent patients, 304 of 307, or nearly all, reacted only to SARS-CoV-2 spike and did not cross-react with common cold coronaviruses. Relatively few convalescent patients were included in the study, and early timepoints after natural infection were not analyzed.

In light of the paper, this sample's treatment or condition label describes: roughly nine-day PBMC culture with coronavirus spike peptide pools or control peptides (ViraFEST assay). The study used the ViraFEST assay, which expanded antigen-specific T cells with peptide pools and then identified expanded clonotypes by TCR sequencing. The convalescent patients' positive SARS-CoV-2 PCR tests fell between March and December 2020, which was before the Alpha, Beta and Delta variants emerged in the United States. PBMCs were cultured at roughly 2 million per well in IMDM supplemented with approximately 4.7% human AB serum and 9 to 10 IU/ml IL-2, with around 10 ug/ml peptide pools added. On days 3 and 7, half of the culture medium was replaced with fresh IL-2-containing medium. Once the cells had been in culture for around nine days, the EasySep CD4+ T cell isolation kit was used to isolate CD4+ T cells by negative selection. Ficoll-Paque Plus gradient centrifugation was used to isolate PBMCs from whole blood, and the isolated PBMCs were then either used fresh or cryopreserved at -140C. Triplicate wells were generally used for each culture condition.

This clonotype was obtained from a human donor who had recovered from COVID-19. The chain employs TRBV7-6 and TRBJ2-5; 9 junctional bases match TRBD1. The specimen was CD4+ T cells from blood, cultured in vitro. The nucleotide sequence is given as TGTGCCAGCAGCTTAACGGACAGGGGAGAGGGCCAAGAGACCCAGTACTTC. It codes for CASSLTDRGEGQETQYF. Reference TRBV7-6 and TRBJ2-5 genes cover what lies past the CDR3, so the full variable domain is GAGVSQSPRYKVTKRGQDVALRCDPISGHVSLYWYRQALGQGPEFLTYFNYEAQQDKSGLPNDRFSAERPEGSISTLTIQRTEQRDSAMYRCASSLTDRGEGQETQYFGPGTRLLVL.